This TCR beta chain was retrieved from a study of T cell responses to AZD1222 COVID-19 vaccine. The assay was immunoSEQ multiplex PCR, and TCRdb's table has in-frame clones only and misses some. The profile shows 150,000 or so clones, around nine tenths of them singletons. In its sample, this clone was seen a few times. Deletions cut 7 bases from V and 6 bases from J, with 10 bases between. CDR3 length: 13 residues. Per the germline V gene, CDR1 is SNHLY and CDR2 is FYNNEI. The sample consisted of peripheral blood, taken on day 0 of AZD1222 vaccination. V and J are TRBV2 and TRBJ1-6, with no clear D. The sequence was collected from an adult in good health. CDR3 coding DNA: TGTGCCAGCATATTAGGGAGTAATTCACCCCTCCACTTT. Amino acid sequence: CASILGSNSPLHF.